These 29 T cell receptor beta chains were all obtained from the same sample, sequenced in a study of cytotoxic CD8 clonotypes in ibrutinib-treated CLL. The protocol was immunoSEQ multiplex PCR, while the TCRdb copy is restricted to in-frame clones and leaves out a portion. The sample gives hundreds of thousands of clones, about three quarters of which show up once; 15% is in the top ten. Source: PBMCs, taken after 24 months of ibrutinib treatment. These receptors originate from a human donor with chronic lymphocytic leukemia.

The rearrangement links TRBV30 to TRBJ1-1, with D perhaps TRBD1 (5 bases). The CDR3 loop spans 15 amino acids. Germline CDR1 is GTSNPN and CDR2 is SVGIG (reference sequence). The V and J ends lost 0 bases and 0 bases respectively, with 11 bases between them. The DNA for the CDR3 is TGTGCCTGGAGTGTACGTGGGGGAGTGAACACTGAAGCTTTCTTT. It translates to CAWSVRGGVNTEAFF.

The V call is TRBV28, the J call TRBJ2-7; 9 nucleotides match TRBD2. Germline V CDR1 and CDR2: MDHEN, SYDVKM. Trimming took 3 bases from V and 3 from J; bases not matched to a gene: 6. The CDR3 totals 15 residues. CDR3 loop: CASSFSLAGIYEQYF. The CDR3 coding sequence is TGTGCCAGCAGTTTCAGCCTAGCGGGAATCTACGAGCAGTACTTC.

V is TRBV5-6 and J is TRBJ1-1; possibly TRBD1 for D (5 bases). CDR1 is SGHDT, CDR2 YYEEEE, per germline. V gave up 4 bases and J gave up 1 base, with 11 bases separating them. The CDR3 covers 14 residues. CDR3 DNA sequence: TGTGCCAGCAGCGTAGGGGCGCGGAACACTGAAGCTTTCTTT. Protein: CASSVGARNTEAFF.

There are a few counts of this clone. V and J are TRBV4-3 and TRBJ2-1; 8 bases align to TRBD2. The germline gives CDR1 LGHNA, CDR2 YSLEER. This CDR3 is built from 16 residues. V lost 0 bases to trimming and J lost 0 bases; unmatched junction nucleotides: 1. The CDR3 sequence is CASSQDLAGSYNEQFF. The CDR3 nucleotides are TGCGCCAGCAGCCAAGATCTAGCGGGCTCCTACAATGAGCAGTTCTTC.

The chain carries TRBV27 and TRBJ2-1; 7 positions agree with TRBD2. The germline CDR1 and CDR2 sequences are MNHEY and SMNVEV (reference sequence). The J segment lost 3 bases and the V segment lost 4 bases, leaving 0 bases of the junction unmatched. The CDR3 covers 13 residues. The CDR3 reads CASSWTSYNEQFF. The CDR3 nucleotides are TGTGCCAGCAGTTGGACTAGCTACAATGAGCAGTTCTTC.

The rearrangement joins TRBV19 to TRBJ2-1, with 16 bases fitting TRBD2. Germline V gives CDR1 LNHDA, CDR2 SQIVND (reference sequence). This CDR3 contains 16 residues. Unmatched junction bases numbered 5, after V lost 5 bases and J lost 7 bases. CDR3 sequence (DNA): TGTGCCAGTAGTCGTGGGACTAGCGGGAGGGGTAATGAGCAGTTCTTC. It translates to CASSRGTSGRGNEQFF.

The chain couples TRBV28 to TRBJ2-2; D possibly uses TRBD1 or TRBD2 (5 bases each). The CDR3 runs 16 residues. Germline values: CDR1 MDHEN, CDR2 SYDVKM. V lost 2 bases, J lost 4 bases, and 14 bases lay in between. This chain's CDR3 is CASSLGDALLTGELFF. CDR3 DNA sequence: TGTGCCAGCAGTTTAGGGGACGCACTCCTCACCGGGGAGCTGTTTTTT.

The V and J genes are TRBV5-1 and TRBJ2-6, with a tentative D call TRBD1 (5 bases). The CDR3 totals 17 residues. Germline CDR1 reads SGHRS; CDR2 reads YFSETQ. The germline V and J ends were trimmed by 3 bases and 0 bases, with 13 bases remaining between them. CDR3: CASSSRAQSSGANVLTF. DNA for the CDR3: TGCGCCAGCAGCTCCAGGGCCCAAAGCTCTGGGGCCAACGTCCTGACTTTC.

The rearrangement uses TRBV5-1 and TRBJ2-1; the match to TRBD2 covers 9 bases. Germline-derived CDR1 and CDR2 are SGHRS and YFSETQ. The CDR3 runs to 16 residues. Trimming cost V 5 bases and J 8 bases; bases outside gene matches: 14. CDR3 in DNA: TGCGCCAGCAGAGATAGCGGGAGATATACTTTAGATGAGCAGTTCTTC. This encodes CASRDSGRYTLDEQFF. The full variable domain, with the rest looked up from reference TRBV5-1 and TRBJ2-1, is KAGVTQTPRYLIKTRGQQVTLSCSPISGHRSVSWYQQTPGQGLQFLFEYFSETQRNKGNFPGRFSGRQFSNSRSEMNVSTLELGDSALYLCASRDSGRYTLDEQFFGPGTRLTVL.

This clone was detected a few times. The CDR3 is CASSLTADRTQYF. As DNA, the CDR3 is TGTGCCAGCAGCTTAACGGCGGACAGGACCCAGTACTTC. The chain carries TRBV7-3 and TRBJ2-5; D might be TRBD1 (6 bases). This CDR3 region has 13 residues. The ends were cut back, 0 bases at V and 7 bases at J, with 9 bases in the middle. Germline V lookup: CDR1 SGHTA, CDR2 FQGTGA.

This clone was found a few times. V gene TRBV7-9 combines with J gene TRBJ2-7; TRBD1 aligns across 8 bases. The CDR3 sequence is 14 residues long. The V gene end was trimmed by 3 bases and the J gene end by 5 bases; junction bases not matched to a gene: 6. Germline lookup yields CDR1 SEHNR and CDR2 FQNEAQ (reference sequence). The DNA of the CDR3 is TGTGCCAGCAGCTTCAGGGGGCGTGCAAACGAGCAGTACTTC. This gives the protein CASSFRGRANEQYF. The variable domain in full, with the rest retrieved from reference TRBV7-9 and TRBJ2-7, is DTGVSQNPRHKITKRGQNVTFRCDPISEHNRLYWYRQTLGQGPEFLTYFQNEAQLEKSRLLSDRFSAERPKGSFSTLEIQRTEQGDSAMYLCASSFRGRANEQYFGPGTRLTVT.

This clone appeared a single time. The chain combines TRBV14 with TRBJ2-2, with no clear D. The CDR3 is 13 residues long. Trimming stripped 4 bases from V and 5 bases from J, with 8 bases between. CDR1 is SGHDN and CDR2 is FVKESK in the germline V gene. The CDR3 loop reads CASSLLRTGELFF. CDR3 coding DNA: TGTGCCAGCAGCCTTCTACGGACCGGGGAGCTGTTTTTT.

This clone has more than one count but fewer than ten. The CDR3 sequence is CASSLERGRQPQHF. CDR3 bases: TGTGCCAGCAGTTTGGAGAGGGGTCGTCAGCCCCAGCATTTT. This chain joins TRBV27 and TRBJ1-5; weak D call: TRBD1 (5 bases). Trimming took 3 bases from V and 6 from J, leaving 12 bases between them. Germline V gene data show CDR1 as MNHEY and CDR2 as SMNVEV (reference sequence). This CDR3 has 14 amino acids.

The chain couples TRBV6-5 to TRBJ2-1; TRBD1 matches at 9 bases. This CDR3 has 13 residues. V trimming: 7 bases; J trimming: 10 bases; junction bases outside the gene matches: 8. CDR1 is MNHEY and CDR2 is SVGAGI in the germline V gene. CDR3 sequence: CASMGQGALEQFF. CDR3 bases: TGTGCCAGCATGGGACAGGGCGCCCTGGAGCAGTTCTTC.

The DNA of the CDR3 is TGTGCCAGCAGCGTAACTAGTTTTGATGATGAGCAGTTCTTC. Translated, it gives CASSVTSFDDEQFF. This chain connects TRBV9 to TRBJ2-1; D might be TRBD2 (5 bases). CDR1 is SGDLS and CDR2 is YYNGEE in the germline V gene. The germline V and J ends were trimmed by 1 base and 8 bases, with 13 bases remaining between them. CDR3 length: 14 amino acids.

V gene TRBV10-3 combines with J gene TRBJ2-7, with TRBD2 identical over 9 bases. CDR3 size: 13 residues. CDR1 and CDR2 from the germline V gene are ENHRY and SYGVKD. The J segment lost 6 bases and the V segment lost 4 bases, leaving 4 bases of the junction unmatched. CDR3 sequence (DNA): TGTGCCATCAGTGCTCAGCGGGAGGTCGAGCAGTACTTC. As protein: CAISAQREVEQYF.

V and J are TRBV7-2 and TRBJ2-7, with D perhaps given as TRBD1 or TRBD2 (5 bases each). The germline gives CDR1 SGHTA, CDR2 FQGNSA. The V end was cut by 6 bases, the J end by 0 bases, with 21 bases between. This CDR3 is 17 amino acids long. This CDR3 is CASSLRVGTSSSYEQYF. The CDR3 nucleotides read TGTGCCAGCAGTCTTCGGGTCGGGACGTCAAGCTCCTACGAGCAGTACTTC.

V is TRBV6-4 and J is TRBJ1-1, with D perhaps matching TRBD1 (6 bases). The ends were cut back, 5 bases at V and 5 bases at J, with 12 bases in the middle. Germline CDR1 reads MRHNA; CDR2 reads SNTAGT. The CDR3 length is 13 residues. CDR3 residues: CASSYREGTEAFF. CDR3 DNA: TGTGCCAGCAGTTACAGGGAGGGGACTGAAGCTTTCTTT.

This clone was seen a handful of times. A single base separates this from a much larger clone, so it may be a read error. This CDR3 is CASSPTYEQYF. In DNA, the CDR3 is TGTGCCAGCAGTCCCACCTACGAGCAGTACTTC. This chain connects TRBV2 to TRBJ2-7; D uncertain. The CDR3 covers 11 residues. Germline values: CDR1 SNHLY, CDR2 FYNNEI. Between the trimmed V and J ends, which lost 5 bases and 2 bases, there was a span of 4 bases.

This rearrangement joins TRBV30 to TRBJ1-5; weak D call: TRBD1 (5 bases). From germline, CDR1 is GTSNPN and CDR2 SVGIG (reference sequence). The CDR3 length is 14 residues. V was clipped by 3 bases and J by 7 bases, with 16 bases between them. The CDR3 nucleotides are TGTGCCTGGAGCCCTGGACACGGGGAACAGCCCCAGCATTTT. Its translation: CAWSPGHGEQPQHF. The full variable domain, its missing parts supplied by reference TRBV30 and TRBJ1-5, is SQTIHQWPATLVQPVGSPLSLECTVEGTSNPNLYWYRQAAGRGLQLLFYSVGIGQISSEVPQNLSASRPQDRQFILSSKKLLLSDSGFYLCAWSPGHGEQPQHFGDGTRLSIL.

The CDR3 coding sequence is TGTGCCAGCAGGGCTCCGGGACTAGCGGAACAAGAGCAGTACTTC. Amino acids: CASRAPGLAEQEQYF. This chain uses TRBV2 with TRBJ2-7; 11 nucleotides agree with TRBD2. Germline V gene data show CDR1 as SNHLY and CDR2 as FYNNEI. The V gene end was trimmed by 6 bases and the J gene end by 7 bases; junction bases not matched to a gene: 11. The CDR3 runs to 15 residues.

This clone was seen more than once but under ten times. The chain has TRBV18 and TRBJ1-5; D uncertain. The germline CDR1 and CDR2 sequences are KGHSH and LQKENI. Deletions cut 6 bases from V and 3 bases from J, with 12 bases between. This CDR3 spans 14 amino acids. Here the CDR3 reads CASSPDGNNQPQHF. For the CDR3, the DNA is TGTGCCAGCTCTCCGGACGGCAACAATCAGCCCCAGCATTTT.

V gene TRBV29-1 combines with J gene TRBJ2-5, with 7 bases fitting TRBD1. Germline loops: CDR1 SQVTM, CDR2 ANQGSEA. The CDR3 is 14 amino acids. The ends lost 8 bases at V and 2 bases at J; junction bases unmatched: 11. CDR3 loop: CSPIPGQIQETQYF. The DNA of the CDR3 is TGCAGCCCAATACCGGGACAGATTCAAGAGACCCAGTACTTC.

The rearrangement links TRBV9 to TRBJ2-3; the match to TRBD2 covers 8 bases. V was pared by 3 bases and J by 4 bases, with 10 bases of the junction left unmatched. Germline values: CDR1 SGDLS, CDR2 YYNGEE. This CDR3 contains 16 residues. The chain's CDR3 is CASSALGLASADTQYF. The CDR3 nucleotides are TGTGCCAGCAGCGCCCTTGGACTAGCTTCGGCAGATACGCAGTATTTT.

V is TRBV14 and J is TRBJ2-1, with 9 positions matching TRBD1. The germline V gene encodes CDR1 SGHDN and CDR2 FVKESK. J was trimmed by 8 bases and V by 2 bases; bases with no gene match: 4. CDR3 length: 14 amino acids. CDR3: CASSQWTGADEQFF. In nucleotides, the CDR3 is TGTGCCAGCAGCCAATGGACAGGGGCCGATGAGCAGTTCTTC.

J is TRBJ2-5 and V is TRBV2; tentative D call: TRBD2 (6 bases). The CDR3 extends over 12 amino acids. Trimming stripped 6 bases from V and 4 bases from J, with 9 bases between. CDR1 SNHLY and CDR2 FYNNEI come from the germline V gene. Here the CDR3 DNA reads TGTGCCAGCAGGGTGGAGGGAGAGACCCAGTACTTC. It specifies CASRVEGETQYF.

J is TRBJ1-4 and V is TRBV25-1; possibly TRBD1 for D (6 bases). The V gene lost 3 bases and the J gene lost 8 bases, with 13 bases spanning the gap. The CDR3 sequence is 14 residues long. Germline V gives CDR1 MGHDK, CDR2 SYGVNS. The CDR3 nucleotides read TGTGCCAGCAGTGAGGTTCAGGGGCCAGAAAAACTGTTTTTT. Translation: CASSEVQGPEKLFF.

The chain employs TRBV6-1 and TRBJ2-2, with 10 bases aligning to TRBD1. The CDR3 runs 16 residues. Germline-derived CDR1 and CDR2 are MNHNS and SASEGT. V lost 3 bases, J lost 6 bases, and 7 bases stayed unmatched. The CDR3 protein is CASSDHLDRGPGELFF. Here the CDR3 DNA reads TGTGCCAGCAGTGATCACCTAGACAGGGGGCCCGGGGAGCTGTTTTTT.

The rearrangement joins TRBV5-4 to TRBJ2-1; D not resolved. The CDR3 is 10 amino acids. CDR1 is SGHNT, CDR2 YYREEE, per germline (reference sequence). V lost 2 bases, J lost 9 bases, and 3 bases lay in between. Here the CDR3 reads CASSLGEQFF. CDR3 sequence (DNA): TGTGCCAGCAGCTTAGGTGAGCAGTTCTTC.